The 20 T cell receptor beta chains reported below all come from one sample, sequenced in a study of blood T cell repertoires in COVID-19. Profiling relied on immunoSEQ multiplex PCR, and the TCRdb table lists in-frame clones only, not all of them. The sample consists of about 170,000 clones, about nine tenths of them appearing once. The sequencing input was peripheral blood. The receptors originated from a young man with COVID-19, enrolled during active disease.

V and J are TRBV4-3 and TRBJ2-3, with D uncertain. Per germline, CDR1 LGHNA and CDR2 YSLEER. Trimming left V 0 bases short and J 3 bases short, with 4 bases between. The CDR3 totals 13 residues. CDR3 region: CASSQDLTDTQYF. In nucleotides, the CDR3 is TGCGCCAGCAGCCAAGACCTGACAGATACGCAGTATTTT.

The rearrangement joins TRBV5-1 to TRBJ2-3; the D gene is possibly TRBD2 (5 bases). CDR3 size: 15 residues. Germline assignment: CDR1 SGHRS and CDR2 YFSETQ. Trimming cost V 0 bases and J 3 bases, with 11 bases left between them. CDR3 sequence reads: CASSLEGRGTDTQYF. As DNA, the CDR3 is TGCGCCAGCAGCTTGGAAGGGAGAGGGACAGATACGCAGTATTTT.

The chain carries TRBV2 and TRBJ2-3; 10 nucleotides match TRBD2. The V gene's germline CDR1 is SNHLY and CDR2 FYNNEI. The CDR3 extends over 16 amino acids. V trimming: 8 bases; J trimming: 4 bases; junction bases outside the gene matches: 12. The CDR3 DNA reads as TGTGCCAGCTCTATACCCGGGCTAGCGGGAGCAGATACGCAGTATTTT. It is translated as CASSIPGLAGADTQYF.

The chain joins TRBV25-1 to TRBJ1-1, with D possibly matching TRBD1 (5 bases). Trimming shortened V by 4 bases and J by 6 bases, and 15 bases separated the two germline ends. Per germline, CDR1 MGHDK and CDR2 SYGVNS. The CDR3 is 14 residues long. For the CDR3, the DNA is TGTGCCAGCAGTGCGGACAAGCAGATCGCTGAAGCTTTCTTT. Protein: CASSADKQIAEAFF.

The CDR3 DNA reads as TGCGCCAGCAGCAGGACTAGCGGGAGGCCCTACGAGCAGTACTTC. Its protein product is CASSRTSGRPYEQYF. The V gene is TRBV4-3, the J gene TRBJ2-7; 14 bases align to TRBD2. V was pared by 5 bases and J by 2 bases, with 2 bases of the junction left unmatched. The CDR3 has 15 residues. Germline CDR1 and CDR2: LGHNA and YSLEER.

The chain has TRBV9 and TRBJ2-2; a possible D gene is TRBD1 (6 bases). CDR3 size: 15 residues. The germline V gene encodes CDR1 SGDLS and CDR2 YYNGEE. The V gene lost 0 bases and the J gene lost 7 bases, with 13 bases spanning the gap. CDR3 protein: CASSVEQGFVGELFF. In DNA, the CDR3 is TGTGCCAGCAGCGTAGAACAGGGTTTCGTCGGGGAGCTGTTTTTT.

The gene calls are TRBV7-9 and TRBJ1-5, with D possibly being TRBD1 (6 bases). The CDR3 has 14 residues. Germline values: CDR1 SEHNR, CDR2 FQNEAQ (reference sequence). V lost 5 bases and J lost 1, with 9 bases in between. The CDR3 protein is CASSLGQSNQPQHF. CDR3 nucleotide sequence: TGTGCCAGCAGCCTAGGACAGAGCAATCAGCCCCAGCATTTT.

The chain carries TRBV30 and TRBJ1-5; 7 bases are a match to TRBD1. V lost 3 bases and J lost 3; bases outside the gene matches: 5. The CDR3 has 14 residues. Germline CDR1 is GTSNPN and CDR2 is SVGIG (reference sequence). CDR3 protein: CAWRGTALNQPQHF. DNA of the CDR3: TGTGCCTGGAGAGGGACAGCTCTCAATCAGCCCCAGCATTTT.

This chain connects TRBV19 to TRBJ2-7, with 7 positions matching TRBD1. The CDR3 has 13 amino acids. The V and J ends lost 6 bases and 2 bases, in that order; junction bases with no gene match: 4. From germline, CDR1 is LNHDA and CDR2 SQIVND (reference sequence). The CDR3 reads CASSFGTAYEQYF. For the CDR3, the DNA is TGTGCCAGTAGCTTCGGGACAGCCTACGAGCAGTACTTC.

With respect to this clone: One end of the junction does not line up with germline, which may come from a read error. The chain employs TRBV6-2 or TRBV6-3 and TRBJ1-4; D perhaps matches TRBD1 (5 bases). CDR3 length: 12 residues. The germline CDR1 and CDR2 sequences are MNHEY and SVGEGT. Here the CDR3 DNA reads TGTGCCAGCAGTTCCGGAGGGGAAAAACTGCTTTTT. This encodes CASSSGGEKLLF.

This clone is a singleton in its sample. The DNA of the CDR3 is TGTGCCAGCAGCTTAGGGCAGACATCCGCCGACGAGCAGTACTTC. This translates into CASSLGQTSADEQYF. The chain links TRBV11-2 to TRBJ2-7, with no clear D. V lost 1 base and J lost 5, with 15 bases in between. Germline V CDR1 and CDR2: SGHAT, FQNNGV. CDR3 length: 15 residues.

The J gene is TRBJ1-5, the V gene TRBV28, with a possible D match to TRBD1 (5 bases). The germline V and J ends were trimmed by 5 bases and 5 bases, with 16 bases remaining between them. Per the germline V gene, CDR1 is MDHEN and CDR2 is SYDVKM. This CDR3 has 15 amino acids. CDR3 nucleotide sequence: TGTGCCAGCAGTCCCAGGTGGGGGGTTCATCAGCCCCAGCATTTT. It specifies CASSPRWGVHQPQHF.

The rearrangement uses TRBV9 and TRBJ2-3; D not resolved. This CDR3 region has 16 residues. The germline CDR1 and CDR2 sequences are SGDLS and YYNGEE. V dropped 1 base and J dropped 5 bases, with 17 bases sitting between them. CDR3 loop: CASSVLGAGMRDTQYF. The CDR3, as DNA: TGTGCCAGCAGCGTACTCGGAGCTGGAATGAGAGATACGCAGTATTTT.

The chain employs TRBV19 and TRBJ1-1, with TRBD1 matching over 10 bases. Germline assignment: CDR1 LNHDA and CDR2 SQIVND (reference sequence). The CDR3 totals 14 residues. The trim removed 6 bases at V and 1 base at J, leaving 2 bases unmatched. CDR3 residues: CASRGDRGNTEAFF. In DNA, the CDR3 is TGTGCCAGTAGGGGGGACAGGGGGAACACTGAAGCTTTCTTT.

The table lists this clone with a count of one. CDR3 nucleotide sequence: TGCAGCGTTGTATTAGAGAACTCCTACAATGAGCAGTTCTTC. Its protein is CSVVLENSYNEQFF. This chain connects TRBV29-1 to TRBJ2-1; D unclear. V was shortened by 4 bases and J by 0 bases, with 10 bases between the two germline ends. CDR1 is SQVTM, CDR2 ANQGSEA, per germline. The CDR3 has 14 amino acids.

A single count supports this clone. The genes are TRBV5-6 and TRBJ2-7; TRBD2 agrees at 12 bases. The CDR3 has 16 residues. With 5 bases clipped from V and 1 base from J, the junction kept 7 bases outside the gene matches. Looked up from germline, CDR1 is SGHDT and CDR2 is YYEEEE. CDR3 in amino acids: CASSILAGGRSYEQYF. CDR3 nucleotides: TGTGCCAGCAGTATACTAGCGGGAGGTAGGTCCTACGAGCAGTACTTC. Together with reference TRBV5-6 and TRBJ2-7, the CDR3 gives the full variable domain: DAGVTQSPTHLIKTRGQQVTLRCSPKSGHDTVSWYQQALGQGPQFIFQYYEEEERQRGNFPDRFSGHQFPNYSSELNVNALLLGDSALYLCASSILAGGRSYEQYFGPGTRLTVT.

This clone was counted once. This chain connects TRBV7-9 to TRBJ1-4, with TRBD1 matching 9 bases. Germline CDR1 reads SEHNR; CDR2 reads FQNEAQ (reference sequence). V shed 5 bases and J 3 bases; nucleotides not matched to a gene: 7. There are 16 residues in the CDR3. CDR3 in DNA: TGTGCCAGCAGCAGCCGGGACAGGGAGGCTAATGAAAAACTGTTTTTT. It is translated as CASSSRDREANEKLFF. The complete variable domain, with remaining parts taken from reference TRBV7-9 and TRBJ1-4, reads DTGVSQNPRHKITKRGQNVTFRCDPISEHNRLYWYRQTLGQGPEFLTYFQNEAQLEKSRLLSDRFSAERPKGSFSTLEIQRTEQGDSAMYLCASSSRDREANEKLFFGSGTQLSVL.

V is TRBV6-2 or TRBV6-3 and J is TRBJ2-1; 7 bases are shared with TRBD1. The V and J ends lost 4 bases and 7 bases, in that order; junction bases with no gene match: 1. The CDR3 runs to 12 residues. Germline V gene lookup returns CDR1 MNHEY and CDR2 SVGEGT. The CDR3 spells CASSLQGNEQFF. In DNA form, the CDR3 reads TGTGCCAGCAGTTTACAGGGGAATGAGCAGTTCTTC.

This clone was counted a single time. V and J are TRBV28 and TRBJ1-2; 7 nucleotides agree with TRBD1. Germline CDR1 is MDHEN and CDR2 is SYDVKM. This CDR3 spans 15 amino acids. Trimming removed 5 bases from V and 1 base from J; junction bases left unmatched: 7. CDR3 nucleotides: TGTGCCAGCAGTGAACCCGGGACAGTTAACTATGGCTACACCTTC. Protein sequence: CASSEPGTVNYGYTF.

The chain has TRBV21-1 and TRBJ1-6; no DNA check was done on the table's D call, TRBD1. TRBV21-1 is a pseudogene locus. CDR3 size: 16 residues. The DNA of the CDR3 is TGTGCCAGCAGCAAAGTCGCCCAGGGATTAAATTCACCCCTCCACTTT. Translating it yields CASSKVAQGLNSPLHF.